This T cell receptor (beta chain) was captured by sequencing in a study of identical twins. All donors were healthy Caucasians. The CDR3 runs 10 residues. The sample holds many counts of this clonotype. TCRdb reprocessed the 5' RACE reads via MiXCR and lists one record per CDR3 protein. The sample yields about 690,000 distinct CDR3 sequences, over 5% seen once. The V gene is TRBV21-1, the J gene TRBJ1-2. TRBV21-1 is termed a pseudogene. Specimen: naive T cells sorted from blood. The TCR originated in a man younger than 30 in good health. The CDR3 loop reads CASSKWGYTF. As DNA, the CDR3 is TGTGCCAGCAGCAAATGGGGCTACACCTTC.